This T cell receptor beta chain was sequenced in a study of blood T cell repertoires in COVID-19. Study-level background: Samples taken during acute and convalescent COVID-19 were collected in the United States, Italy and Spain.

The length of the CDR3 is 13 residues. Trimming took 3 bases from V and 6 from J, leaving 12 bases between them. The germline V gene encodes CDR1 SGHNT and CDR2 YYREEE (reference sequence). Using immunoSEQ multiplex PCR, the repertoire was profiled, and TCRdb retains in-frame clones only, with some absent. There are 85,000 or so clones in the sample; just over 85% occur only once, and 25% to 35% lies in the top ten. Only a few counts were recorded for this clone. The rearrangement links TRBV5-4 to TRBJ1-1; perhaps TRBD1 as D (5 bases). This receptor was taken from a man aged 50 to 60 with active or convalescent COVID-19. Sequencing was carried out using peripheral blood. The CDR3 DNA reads TGTGCCAGCAGCTCGGAGGGGTTCGCTGAAGCTTTCTTT. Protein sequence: CASSSEGFAEAFF.